The T cell receptor (beta chain) described here comes from a study of Ad26.COV2.S vaccination and SARS-CoV-2 variants (dated by TCRdb to 2020 to 2023). About the study as a whole: Vaccine-arm donors came from COV1001, a multicentre, randomized, double-blind, placebo-controlled phase I-IIa trial of Ad26.COV2.S in healthy adults. Dosing of Ad26.COV2.S was intramuscular, at either 5x10^10 or 1x10^11 viral particles, delivered as one shot or as two shots spaced 56 days apart. TCRbeta repertoire sequencing served as the tool for gauging how specific and how broad the SARS-CoV-2-reactive T cell receptors were following Ad26.COV2.S vaccination. A total of 32 samples were included in the TCR-sequenced set, comprising around 19 Ad26.COV2.S vaccine recipients, 5 placebo recipients and 8 SARS-CoV-2 convalescent individuals. Participants in the trial were split at random into five groups of five each, receiving low-dose or high-dose Ad26.COV2.S once or twice, or else placebo on both occasions. Investigators did not know the trial group allocation while performing experiments and assessing outcomes.

Of note for this clone: There is no known antigen for this receptor. Base qualities are missing; no much larger clone stands one base away.

The label giving this sample's treatment or condition can be read as: around 19 received Ad26.COV2.S at low or high dose, single or two shots; a few received placebo; per-sample allocation not given. For vaccine and placebo recipients, the sequenced repertoires came from samples collected on day 63 after the first injection. Cohort 1b enrolled about two dozen adults aged 18-55 years at a single site in Boston, USA, between 29 July and 7 August 2020. Ad26.COV2.S was a replication-incompetent adenovirus type 26 vector that expressed a prefusion-stabilized SARS-CoV-2 spike protein derived from the original Wuhan strain. TCRbeta CDR3 regions were sequenced with the immunoSEQ Assay. After extraction, genomic DNA underwent amplification by bias-controlled multiplex PCR, followed by high-throughput sequencing. As for the authors' bioinformatics: To quantify the absolute abundance of every unique TCRbeta CDR3 region, sequences were collapsed and filtered. Usable DNA was measured by amplifying reference genes present in all nucleated cells, and TCRbeta template counts were normalized to that usable DNA to estimate T cell fraction. Repertoire TCRs were annotated as SARS-CoV-2-specific when V gene, CDR3 amino acid sequence and J gene were exactly matched to a known reactive TCR set. MIRA supplied the reference SARS-CoV-2 TCR set, which was filtered for enrichment in COVID-19-positive ImmuneCODE repertoires so that public or cross-reactive TCRs were removed. Drawing on the MIRA antigens, annotated TCRs were analysed further at the level of specific ORF or position within ORF. Depth was the summed frequency of annotated unique rearrangements, while breadth was defined as annotated unique rearrangements over total unique productive rearrangements. Group comparisons of TCR breadth used two-sided Wilcoxon rank-sum tests. Entries here come from immuneACCESS through TCRdb and include only in-frame sequences with V and J called. Some clones fail to appear in such tables; in the studies checked, an unresolved V gene covers under half of the shortfall, and the cause of the remainder is unknown. V, J and clone size were drawn from that table, and D and trimming were deduced from the DNA. In all, the sample holds 400,000 to 450,000 clones, and 90% of those were seen once. In total, the top ten clones hold roughly 3.9% of the sample.

Summary of the overall study and its limitations: The study lacked the statistical power to compare responses across vaccine doses or regimens. Comparable non-spike TCR breadth was observed between vaccine and placebo recipients, consistent with only spike being contained in the vaccine. Substantial breadth of spike-specific CD8+ and CD4+ T cell responses was reported after vaccination. Ad26.COV2.S recipients had higher spike-specific TCR breadth than placebo recipients (P = 0.0014). The authors noted that total T cell responses may have been underestimated by the TCR breadth and depth analyses.

The germline V gene sets CDR1 to ENHRY and CDR2 to SYGVKD. CDR3 length: 16 amino acids, cysteine to phenylalanine. The only DNA kept is the CDR3, 48 bases in frame from the first base. A distance of 12 bases separates the germline ends of V and J, which lose 0 bases and 3 bases respectively. The sequence was collected from a person between 18 and 65 years old who received the Ad26.COV2.S COVID-19 vaccine or a placebo. This chain joins TRBV10-3 to TRBJ1-3; possibly the D gene is TRBD1, per 5 matching bases. The sequencing used peripheral blood, collected in a trial of Ad26.COV2.S vaccine versus placebo. The sequenced DNA is TGTGCCATCAGTGAGTCAAGGGGCCAGATTGGAAACACCATATATTTT. Translated, it reads CAISESRGQIGNTIYF.